Listed below are T cell receptor beta chains from one sample, sequenced in a study of T cell responses to AZD1222 COVID-19 vaccine. Repertoires were generated with immunoSEQ multiplex PCR, while TCRdb's copy carries only in-frame clones and drops some. The repertoire has more than 75,000 clones, about 89% of them found once; the top ten carry 6.5% to 8%. Sequences were derived from peripheral blood, sampled on day 0 of AZD1222 vaccination. The source is an adult in good health. CDR3s include the opening cysteine and the closing phenylalanine or tryptophan.

CDR3 protein	V gene
CASSGGEGAPLLDTQYF	TRBV6-1
CASSLGQTTDTQYF	TRBV5-1
CASSGTGTLETQYF	TRBV9
CASSLEGGWQGYQPQHF	TRBV7-2
CASSLGQGKNEQFF	TRBV7-7
CASSLRIAHEQFF	TRBV7-9
CASSLGLITVHEQYF	TRBV3-1/TRBV3-2
CASSVEGTGIPDTQYF	TRBV9
CASSVATQDTQYF	TRBV9
CASSPGRNQPQHF	TRBV5-6
CASSIDHSTAEQYF	TRBV19
CASSDRADFSSGELFF	TRBV10-2
CASSHGQGSEQYF	TRBV5-1
CASSLDPGSTGELFF	TRBV5-4
CASSHPRGGNEQFF	TRBV4-1
CASGLGLAGVTDTQYF	TRBV12-5
CSVEESGLYF	TRBV29-1
CASSLGPEVPGTQYF	TRBV28
CASSPGTGESPLHF	TRBV5-1
CASSIDLDQPQHF	TRBV19
CASSPQGISNYGYTF	TRBV18
CASSLRGANTEAFF	TRBV11-1
CASSLSQGVTYEQYF	TRBV28
CASSLRGSEAFF	TRBV13
CASSFSGSTDTQYF	TRBV7-9
CASSHSGGETQYF	TRBV19
CASSKSNTEAFF	TRBV7-9
CASQPTGTGAAEQYF	TRBV3-1/TRBV3-2
CASSMVYRGAEKLFF	TRBV19
CASSYWLAGSNEQFF	TRBV6-2/TRBV6-3
CATSDAGLAGGGETQYF	TRBV24-1
CASSPAGSGSGAGETQYF	TRBV4-3
CASSLDGLNQPQHF	TRBV7-2
CASSPLHGTGYGYTF	TRBV18
CASSLRQNYGYTF	TRBV6-5
CASSPWHVPTEAFF	TRBV3-1/TRBV3-2
CASSQSGQGTDTQYF	TRBV4-1
CASRGTGYTSPLHF	TRBV2